This TCR beta chain is from a study of identical twins. Study-wide points: Not following the same donors, the study drew its conclusions from cross-sectional statistical analysis. Analyses of zero insertions could, in part, be confounded by invariant MAIT and iNKT cells.

The germline V gene has CDR1 SEHNR and CDR2 FQNEAQ (reference sequence). This CDR3 comprises 12 residues. The sample holds a few counts of this clonotype. Its antigen is currently unknown. A read error may account for a junction end that differs from germline. Template switching introduced a universal primer site, and the cDNA bore unique molecular identifiers. TCRdb analysed the 5' RACE reads with MiXCR anew, one entry per CDR3 protein. The data hold 200,000 to 250,000 distinct CDR3 sequences, with 6.5% to 8% observed a single time. A further study also used this sample, focusing on T cells expressing NK-cell markers. That publication notes: Each of over 5 donors carried dominant NKG2C+ clonotypes accounting for about 1.0-7.0% of CD8+ T cells.

What was sequenced was CD8+ T cells sorted from blood. The chain joins TRBV7-9 to TRBJ2-1; 8 positions agree with TRBD2. The clonotype was recovered from a woman aged 18-29 years in good health. In DNA, the CDR3 is TGTGCCAGCAGCTTAGCTGGGGGTAGCGGGAACTTC. Translating gives CASSLAGGSGNF.